This T cell receptor (beta chain) was sequenced during a study of T-cell memory formation after mild COVID-19. The CDR3 totals 13 residues. V lost 7 bases and J 6 bases, leaving 12 bases between the germline ends. Per germline, CDR1 MNHEY and CDR2 SVGEGT. Each CDR3 protein is one row after TCRdb ran MiXCR on the 5' RACE reads. Seen here are some 310,000 distinct CDR3 sequences, around 20% observed once, and the top ten hold around 20%. The TCR was taken from a man aged 18 to 29 who had mild COVID-19 (a few samples of this study predate the infection). Cell type and time point are not known. The chain has TRBV6-2 or TRBV6-3 and TRBJ2-2; D possibly uses TRBD1 or TRBD2 (5 bases each). Sequencing was done on a sample of PBMCs or a T cell subset sorted from them (not recorded which). The CDR3: CASNPGGPGELFF. The CDR3 nucleotides are TGTGCCAGCAACCCTGGGGGACCCGGGGAGCTGTTTTTT.